This is a list of T cell receptor beta chains from one sample in a study of T cell changes during pregnancy in multiple sclerosis. Assay: immunoSEQ multiplex PCR; the TCRdb copy retains only in-frame clones and omits some. This sample carries around 39,000 clones, roughly 90% of them seen once, and the ten largest clones take roughly 4%. Sequencing was performed on CD8+ T cells from peripheral blood mononuclear cells, taken in the first trimester of pregnancy. The receptors stem from a female donor with multiple sclerosis, enrolled in a pregnancy study. CDR3s include the opening cysteine and the closing phenylalanine or tryptophan. A D gene is named only where the DNA matches it firmly. Expanded clones get a size class; other rows say once, few or many, or leave the size out.

J	V	D	size	DNA	CDR3
TRBJ1-1	TRBV2	.	.	TGTGCCAGACCTGGAGGGGTTGAGGGAAACACTGAAGCTTTCTTT	CARPGGVEGNTEAFF
TRBJ1-1	TRBV18	.	.	TGTGCCAGCTCACCCCCCCGGGGGGCCAGCGAGAACACTGAAGCTTTCTTT	CASSPPRGASENTEAFF
TRBJ2-7	TRBV11-3	.	.	TGTGCCAGCAGCTTGAGGGATTCCTACGAGCAGTACTTC	CASSLRDSYEQYF
TRBJ2-6	TRBV18	.	.	TGTGCCAGCTCACCAATGGGCGAGGGGGCCAACGTCCTGACTTTC	CASSPMGEGANVLTF
TRBJ1-2	TRBV29-1	TRBD1	.	TGCAGCGTTGGGACAGGTAGCTATGGCTACACCTTC	CSVGTGSYGYTF
TRBJ2-5	TRBV9	TRBD2	.	TGTGCCAGCAGCGTAGTCCCGGGGGGGGTCCAAGAGACCCAGTACTTC	CASSVVPGGVQETQYF
TRBJ2-3	TRBV7-9	.	.	TGTGCCAGCAGCCCGTCTACTAGCCACCAAGGAAAAGATACGCAGTATTTT	CASSPSTSHQGKDTQYF
TRBJ1-5	TRBV7-6	TRBD1	few	TGTGCCAGCAGCGATGGACAGGGAGATCAGCCCCAGCATTTT	CASSDGQGDQPQHF
TRBJ1-4	TRBV6-6	TRBD1	.	TGTGCCAGCAGTGCGTGGACAGGGGAGAATGAAAAACTGTTTTTT	CASSAWTGENEKLFF
TRBJ2-1	TRBV5-6	TRBD2	.	TGTGCCAGCAGCTGGGCCAGTGGCGGGGGGCGTTTAGATGAGCAGTTCTTC	CASSWASGGGRLDEQFF
TRBJ2-1	TRBV9	.	.	TGTGCCAGCAGGGGAACAGGGACGCAGCAGTTCTTC	CASRGTGTQQFF
TRBJ2-1	TRBV6-1	TRBD2	.	TGTGCCAGCAGTGACAGCGGGGGGGCAAGCAATGAGCAGTTCTTC	CASSDSGGASNEQFF
TRBJ1-2	TRBV9	.	.	TGTGCCAGCAGCGTAGGACACGGTGATGTTGGCTACACCTTC	CASSVGHGDVGYTF
TRBJ1-2	TRBV19	.	few	TGTGCCAGTAGTATGAGTTTAGACTATGGCTACACCTTC	CASSMSLDYGYTF
TRBJ2-3	TRBV6-6	.	.	TGTGCCAGCAGTTGGGGCGGGGGCACAGATACGCAGTATTTT	CASSWGGGTDTQYF
TRBJ1-2	TRBV11-2	.	.	TGTGCCAGCGGAACAGGATCCAATTTCTACACCTTC	CASGTGSNFYTF
TRBJ2-1	TRBV27	.	.	TGTGCCAGCAGACCGGGACACGTGTACAATGAGCAGTTCTTC	CASRPGHVYNEQFF
TRBJ2-7	TRBV4-2	TRBD2	once	TGTGCCAGCAGCCAAGAGGGAATTCGGGGGGGGCTCGGCTACGAGCAGTACTTC	CASSQEGIRGGLGYEQYF
TRBJ1-2	TRBV7-2	.	.	TGTGCCAGCAGCCCACCCCTCGGGGGCTACACCTTC	CASSPPLGGYTF
TRBJ1-1	TRBV6-5	.	.	TGTGCCAGCAGTTACTCCGAGGGTACTGAAGCTTTCTTT	CASSYSEGTEAFF
TRBJ2-5	TRBV6-6	.	.	TGTGCCAGCAGTTACTCGGGGGGTCAGGTGGAGACCCAGTACTTC	CASSYSGGQVETQYF
TRBJ2-7	TRBV2	TRBD1	.	TGTGCCAGCAGTGGGACAGGGTACGAGCAGTACTTC	CASSGTGYEQYF
TRBJ1-1	TRBV6-1	TRBD1	.	TGTGCCAGCAGTTTCGGACAGGGTGGGAACACTGAAGCTTTCTTT	CASSFGQGGNTEAFF
TRBJ1-5	TRBV27	.	.	TGTGCCAGCAGCGCCGACCCGTGGGGGCGTAATCAGCCCCAGCATTTT	CASSADPWGRNQPQHF
TRBJ1-1	TRBV11-2	.	.	TGTGCCAGCAGCTTTTCAGGCACTGAAGCTTTCTTT	CASSFSGTEAFF
TRBJ2-2	TRBV9	TRBD1	.	TGTGCCAGCAGCGTAGAGAGGACAGGGATCGCTCAGGACGGAGAGCTGTTTTTT	CASSVERTGIAQDGELFF
TRBJ2-1	TRBV4-1	TRBD2	.	TGCGCCAGCAGCCAAGTTGGGGCGGGGGTGTCTGTACATGAGCAGTTCTTC	CASSQVGAGVSVHEQFF
TRBJ1-5	TRBV27	TRBD1	.	TGTGCCAGCAGCCCTATCGGTGGGACAGGGGATCAGCCCCAGCATTTT	CASSPIGGTGDQPQHF
TRBJ1-1	TRBV6-5	.	once	TGTGCCAGCAGTCACGCAGGGGTGGACGACACTGAAGCTTTCTTT	CASSHAGVDDTEAFF
TRBJ2-7	TRBV13	.	.	TGTGCCAGCAGCTTTGTGACAGGCCACTACGAGCAGTACTTC	CASSFVTGHYEQYF
TRBJ2-4	TRBV6-5	TRBD2	.	TGTGCCACCTCGGGGGGGGGCCTGAACATTCAGTACTTC	CATSGGGLNIQYF
TRBJ1-1	TRBV4-3	TRBD1	.	TGCGCCAGCAGCCAAGGGGGGGACAGGGAAGCTTTCTTT	CASSQGGDREAFF
TRBJ2-7	TRBV7-9	TRBD1	.	TGTGCCAGCAGCGCGGGACAGGCCCGTTCGTACGAGCAGTACTTC	CASSAGQARSYEQYF
TRBJ1-4	TRBV19	.	.	TGTGCCAGTAGTCCCCACCACAGAGCCGAACCGGAAAAACTGTTTTTT	CASSPHHRAEPEKLFF
TRBJ2-7	TRBV9	.	once	TGTGCCAGCAGCGTAGGAGGGGGGGATTCCTACGAGCAGTACTTC	CASSVGGGDSYEQYF
TRBJ1-5	TRBV19	TRBD1	.	TGTGCCAGTAGTATCTCAGGACAGGGGTTGAGCCAGCCCCAGCATTTT	CASSISGQGLSQPQHF
TRBJ1-6	TRBV14	.	.	TGTGCCAGCAGCCAAGATCACCCCACAGAGCCTAATTCACCCCTCCACTTT	CASSQDHPTEPNSPLHF
TRBJ1-1	TRBV7-3	.	.	TGTGCCAGCAGCTTAGCGGGGGTAGGGAACACTGAAGCTTTCTTT	CASSLAGVGNTEAFF
TRBJ1-1	TRBV19	.	once	TGTGCCAGTAGTGGGGTGGGGAGCACTGAAGCTTTCTTT	CASSGVGSTEAFF
TRBJ1-3	TRBV6-5	.	.	TGTGCCAGCAGTTCCGATGGGGCAGGAGGAAACACCATATATTTT	CASSSDGAGGNTIYF
TRBJ2-5	TRBV6-4	TRBD2	.	TGTGCCAGCAGTGAGGGACTAGCGGGGGGTCCGGAGACCCAGTACTTC	CASSEGLAGGPETQYF
TRBJ2-7	TRBV15	.	once	TGTGCCACCAGCAGGGACCCAGGGAATCGGTACGAGCAGTACTTC	CATSRDPGNRYEQYF
TRBJ1-2	TRBV13	TRBD1	.	TGTGCCAGCAGCGAAGGACAGGCCCCACTCTATGGCTACACCTTC	CASSEGQAPLYGYTF
TRBJ2-5	TRBV7-9	TRBD2	.	TGTGCCAGCAGCTCAAGAATGGGACTAGCGGGGGGTCGTAGAGAGACCCAGTACTTC	CASSSRMGLAGGRRETQYF
TRBJ2-7	TRBV9	.	.	TGTGCCAGCAGCGTAGGAGCGAGCTCCTACGAGCAGTACTTC	CASSVGASSYEQYF
TRBJ1-2	TRBV27	.	.	TGTGCCAGCAGTCCCGGGAACTATGGCTACACCTTC	CASSPGNYGYTF
TRBJ2-7	TRBV5-1	.	.	TGCGCCAGCAGCTTGGGCCAGGGCCCCTACGAGCAGTACTTC	CASSLGQGPYEQYF
TRBJ2-1	TRBV27	TRBD2	.	TGTGCCAGCAGTTCCGAGGGACTAGCGGGGGAGGACAATGAGCAGTTCTTC	CASSSEGLAGEDNEQFF
TRBJ1-1	TRBV5-4	.	.	TGTGCCAGCAGCTTGGGCCAGGGGTTGGGCACTGAAGCTTTCTTT	CASSLGQGLGTEAFF
TRBJ2-2	TRBV4-1	TRBD2	.	TGCGCCAGCAGCCAGGACATTGCGGGGGGCCACACCGGGGAGCTGTTTTTT	CASSQDIAGGHTGELFF
TRBJ2-7	TRBV9	TRBD1	.	TGTGCCAGCAGCGGATCCGGGACAGGTCTCTACGAGCAGTACTTC	CASSGSGTGLYEQYF
TRBJ1-1	TRBV27	.	few	TGTGCCATCGAGCAGGGTCAGGGGACTGAAGCTTTCTTT	CAIEQGQGTEAFF
TRBJ1-2	TRBV29-1	.	.	TGCAGCGTCCACAGGGATGCTAACTATGGCTACACCTTC	CSVHRDANYGYTF
TRBJ1-5	TRBV4-3	.	.	TGCGCCAGCAGCCAAGATCTGGAGGGCGGCAATCAGCCCCAGCATTTT	CASSQDLEGGNQPQHF
TRBJ2-3	TRBV7-9	TRBD1	.	TGTGCCAGCAGCTCCTACAGGGGGCTCGGAGATACGCAGTATTTT	CASSSYRGLGDTQYF
TRBJ2-7	TRBV11-2	TRBD1	.	TGTGCCAGCAGCTCCGGACAGGGTTACGAGCAGTACTTC	CASSSGQGYEQYF
TRBJ1-5	TRBV7-6	.	.	TGTGCCAGCAGCCCCAGGGATAGCAATCAGCCCCAGCATTTT	CASSPRDSNQPQHF